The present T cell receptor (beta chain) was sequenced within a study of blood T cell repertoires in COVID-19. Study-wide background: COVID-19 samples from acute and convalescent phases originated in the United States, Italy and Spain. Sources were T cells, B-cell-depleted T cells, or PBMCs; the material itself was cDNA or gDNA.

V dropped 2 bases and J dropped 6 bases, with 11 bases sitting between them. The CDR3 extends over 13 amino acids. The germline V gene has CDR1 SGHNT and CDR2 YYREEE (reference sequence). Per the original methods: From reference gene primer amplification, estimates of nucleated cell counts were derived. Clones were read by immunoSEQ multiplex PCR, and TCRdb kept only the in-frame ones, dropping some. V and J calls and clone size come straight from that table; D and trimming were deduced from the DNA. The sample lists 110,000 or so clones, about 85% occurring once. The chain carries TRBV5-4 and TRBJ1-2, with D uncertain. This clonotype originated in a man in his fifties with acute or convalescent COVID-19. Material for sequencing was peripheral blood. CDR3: CASSLVGQDGYTF. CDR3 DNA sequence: TGTGCCAGCAGCTTAGTCGGTCAGGATGGCTACACCTTC.